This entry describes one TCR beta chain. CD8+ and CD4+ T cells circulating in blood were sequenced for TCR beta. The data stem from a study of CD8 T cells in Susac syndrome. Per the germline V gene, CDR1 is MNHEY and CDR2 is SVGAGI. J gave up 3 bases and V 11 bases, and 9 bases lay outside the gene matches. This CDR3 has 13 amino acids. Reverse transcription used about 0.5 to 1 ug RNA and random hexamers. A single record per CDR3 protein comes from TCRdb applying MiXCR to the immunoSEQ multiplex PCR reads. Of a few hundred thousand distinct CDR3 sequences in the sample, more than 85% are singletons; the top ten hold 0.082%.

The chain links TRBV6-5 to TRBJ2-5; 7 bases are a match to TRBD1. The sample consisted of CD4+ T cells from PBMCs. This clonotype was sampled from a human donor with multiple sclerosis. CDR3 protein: CASRLGQKETQYF. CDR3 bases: TGTGCCTCCAGGCTGGGACAGAAAGAGACCCAGTACTTC.